Following are 18 T cell receptor beta chains from one sample sequenced in a study of blood T cells in healthy people across ages. Sample-barcoded 5' priming and a J-beta primer mix drove a second PCR of about 6 to 12 cycles. One entry per CDR3 protein results from TCRdb running MiXCR on the 5' RACE reads. The sample contains about 570,000 distinct CDR3 sequences, 27% of which appear only once. What was sequenced was blood. The source is a woman in her 70s in good health.

This clonotype has a count of ten or more. V usage is TRBV3-1 and J usage is TRBJ2-7, with TRBD2 matching 11 bases. This CDR3 comprises 15 residues. V was pared by 1 base and J by 1 base, with 0 bases of the junction left unmatched. Germline lookup yields CDR1 LGHDT and CDR2 YNNKEL (reference sequence). The CDR3 protein is CASSQGTSGSYEQYF. The CDR3 DNA is TGTGCCAGCAGCCAAGGGACTAGCGGGTCCTACGAGCAGTACTTC.

CDR3 nucleotide sequence: TGTGCCAGAAGCGGAATAGCGGGGGTACACTACAATGAGCAGTTCTTC. Translation: CARSGIAGVHYNEQFF. The genes are TRBV5-3 and TRBJ2-1; 9 bases agree with TRBD2. TRBV5-3 is annotated as an ORF whose role is uncertain. The ends lost 4 bases at V and 3 bases at J; junction bases unmatched: 8. The CDR3 extends over 16 amino acids.

The chain couples TRBV24-1 to TRBJ1-5, with no clear D. From germline, CDR1 is KGHDR and CDR2 SFDVKD. The CDR3 consists of 13 residues. Trimming removed 5 bases from V and 1 base from J, with 5 bases in between. The CDR3 region is CATSANSNQPQHF. The CDR3 bases are TGTGCCACCAGTGCAAACAGCAATCAGCCCCAGCATTTT.

CDR3 protein: CASSYGLPEQETQYF. In DNA, the CDR3 is TGTGCCAGCAGTTATGGCCTCCCTGAGCAAGAGACCCAGTACTTC. V gene TRBV6-5 combines with J gene TRBJ2-5; D is ambiguous. Trimming took 3 bases from V and 2 from J, leaving 13 bases between them. CDR3 length equals 15 residues. CDR1 is MNHEY, CDR2 SVGAGI, per germline.

This clonotype has just a few counts. J is TRBJ2-5 and V is TRBV6-6, with D hard to call. Trimming cost V 5 bases and J 5 bases, with 9 bases left between them. Germline loops: CDR1 MNHNY, CDR2 SVGAGI (reference sequence). The length of the CDR3 is 12 residues. CDR3 in amino acids: CASSPRMETQYF. DNA of the CDR3: TGTGCCAGCAGTCCTCGAATGGAGACCCAGTACTTC.

The sample holds a few counts of this clonotype. This chain links TRBV2 with TRBJ2-7; TRBD1 matches 8 bases. Losses at the gene ends were 3 bases for V and 4 bases for J; bases not matched to a gene: 5. CDR3 length: 14 amino acids. Germline CDR1 SNHLY, CDR2 FYNNEI. In DNA form, the CDR3 reads TGTGCCAGCAGTGACCAGGGGGCAGGGTACGAGCAGTACTTC. It codes for CASSDQGAGYEQYF.

This clonotype appeared many times. This sequence joins TRBV20-1 and TRBJ2-5, with D unresolved. The CDR3 covers 14 residues. Germline lookup yields CDR1 DFQATT and CDR2 SNEGSKA (reference sequence). With 5 bases removed from V and 5 bases from J, the gap between germline ends came to 18 bases. In nucleotides, the CDR3 is TGCAGTGCTGGCTACCTCAGGATCGGGGAGACCCAGTACTTC. It yields the protein CSAGYLRIGETQYF.

This clonotype was seen only a few times. This chain connects TRBV20-1 to TRBJ1-2; 7 bases match TRBD1. Looked up from germline, CDR1 is DFQATT and CDR2 is SNEGSKA (reference sequence). This CDR3 spans 15 amino acids. V trimming: 0 bases; J trimming: 4 bases; junction bases outside the gene matches: 8. CDR3 amino acids: CSARDLGRGIYGYTF. In nucleotides, the CDR3 is TGCAGTGCTAGAGATCTGGGCAGGGGGATCTATGGCTACACCTTC.

In its sample, this clonotype was seen a few times. The V gene is TRBV27, the J gene TRBJ2-1; tentative D call: TRBD1 (6 bases). Trimming removed 5 bases from V and 15 bases from J, with 29 bases in between. Germline values: CDR1 MNHEY, CDR2 SMNVEV (reference sequence). This CDR3 spans 16 amino acids. In DNA form, the CDR3 reads TGTGCCAGCAGTCAAGTGTGGCAGGGGACCTACGGACGTCGGTTCTTC. It translates to CASSQVWQGTYGRRFF.

The rearrangement uses TRBV6-4 and TRBJ2-3; perhaps TRBD2 as D (5 bases). V was cut by 2 bases and J by 0 bases, with 9 bases left in between. This CDR3 comprises 15 residues. In germline, CDR1 is MRHNA, CDR2 SNTAGT. The CDR3 reads CASSDGSGSTDTQYF. Written as DNA, the CDR3 is TGTGCCAGCAGTGACGGGAGCGGTAGCACAGATACGCAGTATTTT.

This clonotype was observed a handful of times. V is TRBV15 and J is TRBJ2-5; D possibly matches TRBD1 or TRBD2 (5 bases each). The CDR3 spans 15 residues. Germline V lookup: CDR1 LNHNV, CDR2 YYDKDF (reference sequence). The V end was cut by 0 bases, the J end by 5 bases, with 13 bases between. The CDR3 spells CATSREFRGGETQYF. DNA of the CDR3: TGTGCCACCAGCAGAGAATTCCGGGGCGGGGAGACCCAGTACTTC.

V usage is TRBV5-1 and J usage is TRBJ2-6, with D possibly TRBD1 on 5 matching bases. The CDR3 spans 16 residues. Germline CDR1 reads SGHRS; CDR2 reads YFSETQ. V was clipped by 7 bases and J by 0 bases, with 14 bases between them. The DNA for the CDR3 is TGCGCCAGCGGCCACTTTCAGGGCTCTGGGGCCAACGTCCTGACTTTC. Translated: CASGHFQGSGANVLTF.

This clonotype was found a few times. The rearrangement links TRBV5-1 to TRBJ1-2; D remains ambiguous. The germline gives CDR1 SGHRS, CDR2 YFSETQ. The CDR3 length is 12 residues. The V end was cut by 5 bases, the J end by 6 bases, with 11 bases between. The DNA for the CDR3 is TGCGCCAGCAGTAGTGTGGGAGATGGCTACACCTTC. Translating gives CASSSVGDGYTF.

This clonotype appeared a few times. The chain has TRBV5-5 and TRBJ2-7; TRBD2 matches at 7 bases. The germline V gene encodes CDR1 SGHKS and CDR2 YYEKEE (reference sequence). V lost 3 bases to trimming and J lost 2 bases; unmatched junction nucleotides: 11. The CDR3 contains 16 residues. The CDR3, as DNA: TGTGCCAGCAGCTCCGTCCCGGGACTACCTACCTACGAGCAGTACTTC. Protein: CASSSVPGLPTYEQYF.

The gene calls are TRBV29-1 and TRBJ1-4; 9 nucleotides align to TRBD1. The V gene's germline CDR1 is SQVTM and CDR2 ANQGSEA. This CDR3 region has 14 residues. The V and J ends lost 7 bases and 7 bases, in that order; junction bases with no gene match: 10. The CDR3 DNA is TGCAGCGCCGTAGGACAGGGGCCGGGTGAAAAACTGTTTTTT. It codes for CSAVGQGPGEKLFF. Using reference TRBV29-1 and TRBJ1-4 for the parts outside the CDR3, the full variable domain is SAVISQKPSRDICQRGTSLTIQCQVDSQVTMMFWYRQQPGQSLTLIATANQGSEATYESGFVIDKFPISRPNLTFSTLTVSNMSPEDSSIYLCSAVGQGPGEKLFFGSGTQLSVL.

This clonotype was counted a few times. This chain links TRBV9 with TRBJ2-2; tentative D call: TRBD1 (5 bases). CDR3 length: 15 residues. Germline assignment: CDR1 SGDLS and CDR2 YYNGEE. The V end lost 0 bases, the J end lost 0 bases, and 6 bases lay between the germline ends. CDR3 nucleotides: TGTGCCAGCAGCGTAGGCAGGGCGAACACCGGGGAGCTGTTTTTT. Translation: CASSVGRANTGELFF.

The chain uses TRBV20-1 and TRBJ2-5; D remains ambiguous. Trimming took off 6 bases at V and 1 base at J, with 9 bases between the two ends. The CDR3 is made up of 12 amino acids. Germline V gene data show CDR1 as DFQATT and CDR2 as SNEGSKA (reference sequence). The CDR3 DNA reads as TGCAGTGCCCACGGCGGCCAAGAGACCCAGTACTTC. This codes for CSAHGGQETQYF.

The rearrangement joins TRBV7-3 to TRBJ2-1, with D possibly matching TRBD2 (5 bases). CDR1 SGHTA and CDR2 FQGTGA come from the germline V gene. V lost 5 bases and J lost 0, with 14 bases in between. There are 16 residues in the CDR3. The DNA for the CDR3 is TGTGCCAGCAGCCTCCGGACTGGCGCCTCCTACAATGAGCAGTTCTTC. This encodes CASSLRTGASYNEQFF.